One and the same sample provided the 4 T cell receptor beta chains below, sequenced in a study of PD-L1 blockade in urothelial cancer. Sequencing was performed with immunoSEQ multiplex PCR; in TCRdb, only in-frame clones are kept and a portion is missing. This table holds around 93,000 clones, roughly 80% found once. Time point of the sample: peripheral blood 6 weeks after treatment start. The sample consisted of PBMCs, taken around atezolizumab (anti-PD-L1) treatment. Receptor source: a man aged 70-80 years with urothelial cancer.

The chain employs TRBV7-2 and TRBJ2-1; the D gene is possibly TRBD1 (5 bases). CDR3 size: 14 residues. V was trimmed by 5 bases and J by 7 bases, leaving 15 bases between them. Per germline, CDR1 SGHTA and CDR2 FQGNSA. CDR3 DNA sequence: TGTGCCAGCAGCCCCGCTGCAGGGCGGAATGAGCAGTTCTTC. This encodes CASSPAAGRNEQFF.

This clone was counted only a few times. This rearrangement joins TRBV4-2 to TRBJ1-1; tentatively, D is TRBD1 (6 bases). Trimming cost V 1 base and J 3 bases, with 12 bases left between them. Germline CDR1 is LGHNA and CDR2 is YNFKEQ. The CDR3 runs to 15 residues. The CDR3 bases are TGTGCCAGCAGCCAAGGGGGTGAGGGGGACACTGAAGCTTTCTTT. Its translation is CASSQGGEGDTEAFF.

The chain carries TRBV7-2 and TRBJ2-3; 8 bases match TRBD2. Germline loops: CDR1 SGHTA, CDR2 FQGNSA. After removal of 4 bases from V and 1 base from J, the junction contained 7 bases not matched to a gene. This CDR3 contains 16 residues. The CDR3 is CASSSGSGIGTDTQYF. The CDR3 nucleotides read TGTGCCAGCAGCTCCGGTAGCGGGATAGGCACAGATACGCAGTATTTT. Full variable domain (remainder filled in from reference TRBV7-2 and TRBJ2-3): GAGVSQSPSNKVTEKGKDVELRCDPISGHTALYWYRQSLGQGLEFLIYFQGNSAPDKSGLPSDRFSAERTGGSVSTLTIQRTQQEDSAVYLCASSSGSGIGTDTQYFGPGTRLTVL.

The J gene is TRBJ2-2, the V gene TRBV30, with 8 bases matching TRBD1. Germline values: CDR1 GTSNPN, CDR2 SVGIG (reference sequence). J lost 4 bases, V lost 1 base, and 11 bases had no gene match. The CDR3 is 17 amino acids. The CDR3 loop is CAWSAATGASLTGELFF. The CDR3 DNA reads TGTGCCTGGAGTGCAGCGACAGGGGCTTCCCTCACCGGGGAGCTGTTTTTT.